The TCR beta chain under discussion was sequenced for a study of cytomegalovirus exposure and HLA in healthy donors. Study-wide results and caveats: Further analysis was carried out later, and it showed several of the most significant clusters appearing linked to common viral pathogens. Accurate prediction of most subjects' HLA-A and HLA-B alleles from TCR beta sequences was reported. Cytomegalovirus-associated TCR beta chains were listed, numbering some 150. An observed cluster of highly shared sequence variants was recorded as a likely sequencing artifact.

The PCR used 60 Vbeta and 13 Jbeta primers. Sequenced by immunoSEQ multiplex PCR; TCRdb stores in-frame clones only, minus some. The data show roughly 170,000 clones, about 77% seen once. A note on this clone: Antigen specificity is unknown.

CDR1 and CDR2 from the germline V gene are SGDLS and YYNGEE. The V gene end was trimmed by 4 bases and the J gene end by 0 bases; junction bases not matched to a gene: 9. This CDR3 is 18 amino acids long. This chain joins TRBV9 and TRBJ2-3, with TRBD2 matching 12 bases. Sequenced input: PBMCs. The receptor was isolated from a man between 25 and 39 years old in good health and CMV-seronegative. The CDR3 is CASSSRLAGDLSTDTQYF. In DNA, the CDR3 is TGTGCCAGCAGCTCTCGACTAGCGGGGGATCTGAGCACAGATACGCAGTATTTT.